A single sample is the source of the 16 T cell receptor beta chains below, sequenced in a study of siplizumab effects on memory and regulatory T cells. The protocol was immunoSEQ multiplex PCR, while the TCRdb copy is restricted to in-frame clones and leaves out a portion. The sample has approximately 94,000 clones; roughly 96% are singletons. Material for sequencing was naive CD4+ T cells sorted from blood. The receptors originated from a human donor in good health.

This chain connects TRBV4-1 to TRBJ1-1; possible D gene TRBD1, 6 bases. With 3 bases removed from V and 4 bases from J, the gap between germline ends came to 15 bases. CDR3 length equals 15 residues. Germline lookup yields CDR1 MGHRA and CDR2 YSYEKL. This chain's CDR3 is CASSHPSYRATEAFF. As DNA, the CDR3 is TGCGCCAGCAGCCACCCTTCCTACAGGGCCACTGAAGCTTTCTTT.

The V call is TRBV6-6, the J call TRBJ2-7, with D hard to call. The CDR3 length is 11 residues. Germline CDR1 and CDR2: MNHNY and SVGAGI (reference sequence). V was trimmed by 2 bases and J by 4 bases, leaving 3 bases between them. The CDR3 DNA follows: TGTGCCAGCAGTTACGAATACGAGCAGTACTTC. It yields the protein CASSYEYEQYF.

The CDR3, as DNA: TGTGCCACCAGCAGAGAAGGAAGCGGGGGTAGGACCTACGAGCAGTACTTC. Protein sequence: CATSREGSGGRTYEQYF. This chain joins TRBV15 and TRBJ2-7, with 8 bases identical to TRBD2. The CDR3 spans 17 residues. Germline CDR1 is LNHNV and CDR2 is YYDKDF (reference sequence). Losses at the gene ends were 0 bases for V and 2 bases for J; bases not matched to a gene: 9. The full variable domain, rest sourced from reference TRBV15 and TRBJ2-7, is DAMVIQNPRYQVTQFGKPVTLSCSQTLNHNVMYWYQQKSSQAPKLLFHYYDKDFNNEADTPDNFQSRRPNTSFCFLDIRSPGLGDTAMYLCATSREGSGGRTYEQYFGPGTRLTVT.

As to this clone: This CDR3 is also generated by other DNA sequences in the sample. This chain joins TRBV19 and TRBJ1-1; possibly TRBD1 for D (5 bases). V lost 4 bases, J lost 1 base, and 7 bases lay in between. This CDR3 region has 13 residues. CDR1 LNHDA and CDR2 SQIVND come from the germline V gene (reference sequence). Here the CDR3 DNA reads TGTGCCAGTAGTACGACAGAGAACACTGAAGCTTTCTTT. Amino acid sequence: CASSTTENTEAFF.

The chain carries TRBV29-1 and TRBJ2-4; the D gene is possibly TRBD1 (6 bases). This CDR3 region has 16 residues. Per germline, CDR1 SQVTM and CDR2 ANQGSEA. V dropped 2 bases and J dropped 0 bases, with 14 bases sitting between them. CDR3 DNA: TGCAGCGTTGAATTGAGGACAGCCTTAGCCAAAAACATTCAGTACTTC. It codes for CSVELRTALAKNIQYF.

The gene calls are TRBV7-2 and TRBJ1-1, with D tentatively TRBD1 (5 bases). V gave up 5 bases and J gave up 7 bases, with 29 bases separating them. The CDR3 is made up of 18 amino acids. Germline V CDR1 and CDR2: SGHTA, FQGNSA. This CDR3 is CASSVISPLSGGFGEAFF. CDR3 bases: TGTGCCAGCAGCGTAATATCCCCATTGTCGGGGGGTTTCGGTGAAGCTTTCTTT.

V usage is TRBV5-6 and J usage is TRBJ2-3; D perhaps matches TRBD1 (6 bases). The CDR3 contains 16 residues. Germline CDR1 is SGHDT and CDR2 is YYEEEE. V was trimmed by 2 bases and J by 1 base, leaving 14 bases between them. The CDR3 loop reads CASSFPRGSGTDTQYF. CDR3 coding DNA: TGTGCCAGCAGCTTTCCCAGGGGATCAGGCACAGATACGCAGTATTTT.

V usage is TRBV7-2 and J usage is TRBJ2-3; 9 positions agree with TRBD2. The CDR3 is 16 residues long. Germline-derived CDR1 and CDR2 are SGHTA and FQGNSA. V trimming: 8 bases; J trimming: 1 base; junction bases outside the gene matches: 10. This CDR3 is CASGLAGLRGTDTQYF. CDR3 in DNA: TGTGCCAGCGGGCTAGCGGGGCTCCGCGGCACAGATACGCAGTATTTT.

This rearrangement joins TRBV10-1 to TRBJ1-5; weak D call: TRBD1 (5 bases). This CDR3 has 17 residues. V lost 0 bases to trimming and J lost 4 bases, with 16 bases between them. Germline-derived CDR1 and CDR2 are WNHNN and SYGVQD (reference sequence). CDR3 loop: CASSESSRAPSNQPQHF. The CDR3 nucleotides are TGCGCCAGCAGTGAGTCTTCCAGGGCCCCCTCTAATCAGCCCCAGCATTTT.

Here the CDR3 reads CASSVEGKAGNTIYF. DNA for the CDR3: TGTGCCAGCAGCGTCGAGGGAAAGGCTGGAAACACCATATATTTT. The chain employs TRBV9 and TRBJ1-3; D call uncertain. V gave up 2 bases and J gave up 2 bases, with 11 bases separating them. CDR3 length: 15 amino acids. Germline assignment: CDR1 SGDLS and CDR2 YYNGEE. Together with reference TRBV9 and TRBJ1-3, the CDR3 gives the full variable domain: DSGVTQTPKHLITATGQRVTLRCSPRSGDLSVYWYQQSLDQGLQFLIQYYNGEERAKGNILERFSAQQFPDLHSELNLSSLELGDSALYFCASSVEGKAGNTIYFGEGSWLTVV.

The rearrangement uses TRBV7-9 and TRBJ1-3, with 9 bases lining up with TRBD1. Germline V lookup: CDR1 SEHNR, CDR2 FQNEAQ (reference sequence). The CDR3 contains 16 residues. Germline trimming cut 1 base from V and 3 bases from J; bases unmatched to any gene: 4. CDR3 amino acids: CASSLGGTGFGNTIYF. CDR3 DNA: TGTGCCAGCAGCTTAGGCGGGACAGGGTTTGGAAACACCATATATTTT.

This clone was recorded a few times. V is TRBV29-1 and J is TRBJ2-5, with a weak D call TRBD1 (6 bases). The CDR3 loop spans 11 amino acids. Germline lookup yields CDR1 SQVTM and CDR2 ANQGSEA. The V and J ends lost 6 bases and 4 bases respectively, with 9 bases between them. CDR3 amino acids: CSVYRAETQYF. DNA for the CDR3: TGCAGCGTATACAGGGCAGAGACCCAGTACTTC. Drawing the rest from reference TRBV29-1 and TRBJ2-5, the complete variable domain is SAVISQKPSRDICQRGTSLTIQCQVDSQVTMMFWYRQQPGQSLTLIATANQGSEATYESGFVIDKFPISRPNLTFSTLTVSNMSPEDSSIYLCSVYRAETQYFGPGTRLLVL.

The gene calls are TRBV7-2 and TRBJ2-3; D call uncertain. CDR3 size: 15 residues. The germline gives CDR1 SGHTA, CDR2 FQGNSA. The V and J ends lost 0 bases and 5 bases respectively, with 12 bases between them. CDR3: CASSLAKGARDTQYF. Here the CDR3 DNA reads TGTGCCAGCAGCTTAGCGAAGGGCGCCCGAGATACGCAGTATTTT.

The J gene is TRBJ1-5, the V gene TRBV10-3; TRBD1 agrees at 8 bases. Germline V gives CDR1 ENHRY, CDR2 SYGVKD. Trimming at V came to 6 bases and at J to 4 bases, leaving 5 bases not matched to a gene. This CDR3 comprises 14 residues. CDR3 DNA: TGTGCCATCAGCGCTGACAGGGGTAATCAGCCCCAGCATTTT. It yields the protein CAISADRGNQPQHF.

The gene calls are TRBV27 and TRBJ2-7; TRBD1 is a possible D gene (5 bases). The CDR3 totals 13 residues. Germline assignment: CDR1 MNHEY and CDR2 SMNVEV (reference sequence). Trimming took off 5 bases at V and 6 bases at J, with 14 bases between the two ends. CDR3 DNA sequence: TGTGCCAGCAGTATCCGACAGCCCCGCGAGCAGTACTTC. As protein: CASSIRQPREQYF.

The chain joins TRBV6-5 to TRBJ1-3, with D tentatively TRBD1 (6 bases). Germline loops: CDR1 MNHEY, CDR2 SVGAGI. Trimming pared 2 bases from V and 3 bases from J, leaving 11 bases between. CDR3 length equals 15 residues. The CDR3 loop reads CASSYEKGVGNTIYF. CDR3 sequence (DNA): TGTGCCAGCAGTTACGAAAAGGGGGTTGGAAACACCATATATTTT.